This TCR beta chain emerged from a study of blood T cell repertoires in COVID-19 (dated by TCRdb to 2018 to 2020). Regarding the study in general: Samples from collaborators originated in the United States, Italy and Spain and spanned both the acute and convalescent phases of COVID-19. The prospective study material was composed of cDNA or gDNA derived from T cells, B-cell-depleted T cells, or PBMCs. The dataset comprised deeply sampled blood TCRbeta repertoires from subjects exposed to, actively infected with, or recovered from COVID-19. The repertoires were released in a freely available public database intended as a resource for research on the immune response to SARS-CoV-2. The samples were drawn from two sources: the first 160 participants of the ongoing ImmuneRACE study, and some 1,300 subjects contributed by 6 global collaborators. A de-identified subject ID, COVID-19 status, age in years and sex were almost always included in the sample metadata. Where available, HLA class I and class II types were taken from metadata supplied by the sample provider and were not determined by assay-based typing.

Note on this clone: The antigen it binds to is not known. Per-nucleotide qualities are absent, and no much larger clonotype sits a single base away.

The immunoSEQ Assay, a bias-controlled multiplex PCR, was used to amplify TCRbeta CDR3 regions from genomic DNA. The original pipeline was this. The number of nucleated cells in each sample was estimated from the amplification of reference gene primers within the assay. Sequence reads were collapsed and filtered to measure the absolute abundance of every unique TCRbeta CDR3 rearrangement. Productive Simpson clonality was computed per sample as the square root of Simpson's diversity index over productive rearrangements. TCRdb re-hosts the immuneACCESS table, in-frame sequences only. Its copies lack some clones; in the studies checked, an unresolved V gene accounts for under half of them, and the cause for the rest is not known. The V and J calls and the clone size are those of that table, but D and trimming were determined from the DNA. The sample table records about 350,000 clones; approximately 89% of these occur just once. Roughly 3.9% of the sample goes to the ten largest clones.

CDR1 MNHEY and CDR2 SVGAGI are derived from the germline V gene. V lost 2 bases and J lost 6 bases; the stretch between them is 10 bases long. The CDR3 numbers 13 residues from cysteine through phenylalanine. Only CDR3 DNA is held: 39 bases, read in frame from base 1. What the research found in general, with its limitations: Clinical and demographic metadata were provided uncurated, with the amount varying by source and participant.

At one collaborating source in Seattle, patients were enrolled during active infection and were followed longitudinally through the course of disease. Collaborating institutions collected whole blood in K2EDTA tubes following their own protocols. For TCRbeta analysis, collaborator samples were shipped as frozen whole blood, as isolated PBMCs, or as DNA extracted from either sample type. This clonotype was sampled from an older woman with COVID-19, enrolled during active disease. The chain is assembled from TRBV6-5 and TRBJ1-1; TRBD1 could be the D gene, as 5 bases match. Sequencing was done on a sample of peripheral blood. This receptor carries the CDR3 CASSYRGRAEAFF. The nucleotide sequence is TGTGCCAGCAGTTACAGGGGTAGGGCTGAAGCTTTCTTT.